Shown below are 2 T cell receptor beta chains from a single sample sequenced in a study of shared clonotypes between healthy human individuals. Sequenced by immunoSEQ multiplex PCR; TCRdb stores in-frame clones only, minus some. The sample includes over 1.5 million clones, 95% to 99% of them seen just once. Sequenced input: naive CD4+ T cells sorted from blood. The subset here: CD45RA+ positively selected. These receptors originate from a man younger than 40 in good health.

CDR3 nucleotides: TGTGCCAGCAGCGTAGGGCAACGGCAAGAGACCCAGTACTTC. It encodes CASSVGQRQETQYF. The J gene is TRBJ2-5, the V gene TRBV9; no reliable D call. Germline loops: CDR1 SGDLS, CDR2 YYNGEE. This CDR3 region has 14 residues. Trimming cost V 0 bases and J 2 bases, with 8 bases left between them.

The rearrangement joins TRBV18 to TRBJ2-1, with TRBD1 matching over 8 bases. Germline V gene data show CDR1 as KGHSH and CDR2 as LQKENI. J was trimmed by 9 bases and V by 2 bases; bases with no gene match: 12. The CDR3 is made up of 16 amino acids. CDR3 bases: TGTGCCAGCTCACCATATTTCGGGACAGGTAATGGTGAGCAGTTCTTC. This translates into CASSPYFGTGNGEQFF.